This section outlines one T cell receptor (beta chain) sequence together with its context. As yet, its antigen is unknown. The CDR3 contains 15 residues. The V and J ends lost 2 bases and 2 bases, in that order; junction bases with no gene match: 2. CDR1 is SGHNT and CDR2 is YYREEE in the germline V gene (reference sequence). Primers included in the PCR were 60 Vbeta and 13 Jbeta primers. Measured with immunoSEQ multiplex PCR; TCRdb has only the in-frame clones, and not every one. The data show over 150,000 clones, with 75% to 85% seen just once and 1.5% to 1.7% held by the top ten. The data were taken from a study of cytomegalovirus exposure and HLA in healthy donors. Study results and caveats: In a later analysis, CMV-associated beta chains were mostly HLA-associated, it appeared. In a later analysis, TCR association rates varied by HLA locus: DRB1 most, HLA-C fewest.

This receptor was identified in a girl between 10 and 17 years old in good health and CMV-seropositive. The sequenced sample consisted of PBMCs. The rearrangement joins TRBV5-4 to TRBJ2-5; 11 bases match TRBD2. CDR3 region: CASSFRLAGQETQYF. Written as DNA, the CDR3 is TGTGCCAGCAGCTTCCGACTAGCGGGGCAAGAGACCCAGTACTTC.